This TCR beta chain was recorded in a study of T-cell reconstitution after alpha-beta-depleted transplantation in children. Study outcomes and limitations: T-cell numbers and diversity one year post-transplant derived largely from freshly generated T cells. Reportedly, only several hundred clones from non-depleted graft cells drove alpha-beta T-cell counts at about two months. It was surviving recipient T cells and thymic progenitors that gave some patients high TCRbeta diversity at day 60.

Unique molecular identifiers tagged the TCRbeta library. TCRdb used MiXCR to reprocess the PCR reads, holding one entry per CDR3 protein. The sample has 190,000 or so distinct CDR3 sequences, about 6% seen once. About this clonotype: Its cognate antigen is unknown. This sequence may be a read error, since a much larger clone differs from it by one base.

This CDR3 spans 20 amino acids. V lost 5 bases, J lost 4 bases, and 27 bases stayed unmatched. Looked up from germline, CDR1 is SQVTM and CDR2 is ANQGSEA. The source was PBMCs, collected before TCRalphabeta/CD19-depleted stem cell transplant. This receptor was identified in a girl under three years old with combined immunodeficiency, due to receive a stem cell transplant. This sequence joins TRBV29-1 and TRBJ2-7, with TRBD1 identical over 9 bases. This CDR3 is CSVSRYSGQGMIAEPYEQYF. In nucleotides, the CDR3 is TGCAGCGTTTCGAGATATTCCGGACAGGGGATGATAGCGGAACCTTACGAGCAGTACTTC.